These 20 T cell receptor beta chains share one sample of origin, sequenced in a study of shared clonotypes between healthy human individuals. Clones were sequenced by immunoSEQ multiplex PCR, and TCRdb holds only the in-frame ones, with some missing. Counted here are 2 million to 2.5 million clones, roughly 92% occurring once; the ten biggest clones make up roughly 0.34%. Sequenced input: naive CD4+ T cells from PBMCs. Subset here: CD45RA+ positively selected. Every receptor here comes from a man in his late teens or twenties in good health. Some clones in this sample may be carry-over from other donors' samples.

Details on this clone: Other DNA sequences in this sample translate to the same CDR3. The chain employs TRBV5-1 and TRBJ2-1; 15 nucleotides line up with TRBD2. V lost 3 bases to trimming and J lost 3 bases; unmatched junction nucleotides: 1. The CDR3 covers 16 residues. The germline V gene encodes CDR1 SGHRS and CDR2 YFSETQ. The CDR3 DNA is TGCGCCAGCAGCTGGGGACTAGCGGGAGGCTACAATGAGCAGTTCTTC. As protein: CASSWGLAGGYNEQFF.

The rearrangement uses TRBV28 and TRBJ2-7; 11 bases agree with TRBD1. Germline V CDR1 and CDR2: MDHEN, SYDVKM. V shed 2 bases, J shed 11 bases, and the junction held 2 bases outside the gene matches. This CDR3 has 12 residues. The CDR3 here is CASSLPGQGEYF. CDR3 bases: TGTGCCAGCAGTTTACCGGGACAGGGGGAGTACTTC. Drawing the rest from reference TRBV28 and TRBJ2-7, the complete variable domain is DVKVTQSSRYLVKRTGEKVFLECVQDMDHENMFWYRQDPGLGLRLIYFSYDVKMKEKGDIPEGYSVSREKKERFSLILESASTNQTSMYLCASSLPGQGEYFGPGTRLTVT.

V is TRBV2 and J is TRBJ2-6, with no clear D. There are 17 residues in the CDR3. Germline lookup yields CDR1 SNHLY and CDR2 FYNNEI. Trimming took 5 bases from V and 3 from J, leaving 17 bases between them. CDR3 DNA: TGTGCCAGCAGTCGGGCGAGAGTTGCAGATGGGGCCAACGTCCTGACTTTC. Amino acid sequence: CASSRARVADGANVLTF.

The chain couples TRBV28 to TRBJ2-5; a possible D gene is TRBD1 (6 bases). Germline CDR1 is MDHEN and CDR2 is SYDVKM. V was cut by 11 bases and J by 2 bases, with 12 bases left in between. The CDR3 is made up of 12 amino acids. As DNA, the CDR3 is TGTGCCTCTTGGACAGAACAAGAGACCCAGTACTTC. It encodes CASWTEQETQYF.

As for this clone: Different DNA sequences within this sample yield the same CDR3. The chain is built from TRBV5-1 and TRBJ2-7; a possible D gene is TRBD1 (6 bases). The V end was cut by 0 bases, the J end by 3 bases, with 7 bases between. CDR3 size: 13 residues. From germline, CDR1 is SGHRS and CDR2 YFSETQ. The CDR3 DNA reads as TGCGCCAGCAGCTTGGGACAGGACTACGAGCAGTACTTC. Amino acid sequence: CASSLGQDYEQYF.

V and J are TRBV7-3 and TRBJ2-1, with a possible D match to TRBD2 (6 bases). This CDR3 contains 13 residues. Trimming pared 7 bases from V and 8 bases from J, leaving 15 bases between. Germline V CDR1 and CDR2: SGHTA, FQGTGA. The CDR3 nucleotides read TGTGCCAGCACAACGGCGTCGGGAGATGAGCAGTTCTTC. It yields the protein CASTTASGDEQFF.

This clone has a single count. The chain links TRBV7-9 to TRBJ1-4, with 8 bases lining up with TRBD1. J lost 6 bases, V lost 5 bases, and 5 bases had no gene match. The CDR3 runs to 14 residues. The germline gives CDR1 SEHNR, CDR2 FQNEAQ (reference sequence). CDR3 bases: TGTGCCAGCAGCGCCAGGGGGCTTGATGAAAAACTGTTTTTT. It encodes CASSARGLDEKLFF. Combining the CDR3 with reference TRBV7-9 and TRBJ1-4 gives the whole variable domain DTGVSQNPRHKITKRGQNVTFRCDPISEHNRLYWYRQTLGQGPEFLTYFQNEAQLEKSRLLSDRFSAERPKGSFSTLEIQRTEQGDSAMYLCASSARGLDEKLFFGSGTQLSVL.

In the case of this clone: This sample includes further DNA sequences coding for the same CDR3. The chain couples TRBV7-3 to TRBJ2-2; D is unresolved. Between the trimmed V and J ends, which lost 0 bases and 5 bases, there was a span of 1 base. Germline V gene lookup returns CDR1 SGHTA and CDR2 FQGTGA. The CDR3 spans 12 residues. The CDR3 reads CASSLTTGELFF. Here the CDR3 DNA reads TGTGCCAGCAGCTTAACGACCGGGGAGCTGTTTTTT.

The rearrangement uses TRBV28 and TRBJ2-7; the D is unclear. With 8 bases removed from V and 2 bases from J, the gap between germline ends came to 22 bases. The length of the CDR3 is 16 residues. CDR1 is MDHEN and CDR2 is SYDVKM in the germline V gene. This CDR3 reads CASLDGGQTKTYEQYF. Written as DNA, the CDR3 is TGTGCCAGCCTTGATGGTGGCCAAACGAAAACCTACGAGCAGTACTTC. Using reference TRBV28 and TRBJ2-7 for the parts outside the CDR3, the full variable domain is DVKVTQSSRYLVKRTGEKVFLECVQDMDHENMFWYRQDPGLGLRLIYFSYDVKMKEKGDIPEGYSVSREKKERFSLILESASTNQTSMYLCASLDGGQTKTYEQYFGPGTRLTVT.

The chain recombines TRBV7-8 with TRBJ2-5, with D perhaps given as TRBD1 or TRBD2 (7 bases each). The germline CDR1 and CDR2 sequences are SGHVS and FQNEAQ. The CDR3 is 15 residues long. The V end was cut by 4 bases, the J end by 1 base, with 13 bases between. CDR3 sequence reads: CASSYRGGIQETQYF. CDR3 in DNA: TGTGCCAGCAGCTACAGGGGAGGGATCCAAGAGACCCAGTACTTC. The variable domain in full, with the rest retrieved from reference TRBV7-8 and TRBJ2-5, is GAGVSQSPRYKVAKRGQDVALRCDPISGHVSLFWYQQALGQGPEFLTYFQNEAQLDKSGLPSDRFFAERPEGSVSTLKIQRTQQEDSAVYLCASSYRGGIQETQYFGPGTRLLVL.

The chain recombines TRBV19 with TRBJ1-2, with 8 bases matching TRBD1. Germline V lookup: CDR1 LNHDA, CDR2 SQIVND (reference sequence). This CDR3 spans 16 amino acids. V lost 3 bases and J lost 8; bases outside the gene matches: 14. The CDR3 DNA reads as TGTGCCAGTAGTATCGGAGTAGGCGGGACAGGCGGCGGCTACACCTTC. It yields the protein CASSIGVGGTGGGYTF.

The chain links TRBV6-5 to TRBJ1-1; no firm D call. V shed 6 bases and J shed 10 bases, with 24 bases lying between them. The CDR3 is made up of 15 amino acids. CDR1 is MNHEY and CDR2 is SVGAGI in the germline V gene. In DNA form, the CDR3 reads TGTGCCAGCAGCGACCTACGGGCCGCGGGCCGGTCAGCTTTCTTT. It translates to CASSDLRAAGRSAFF.

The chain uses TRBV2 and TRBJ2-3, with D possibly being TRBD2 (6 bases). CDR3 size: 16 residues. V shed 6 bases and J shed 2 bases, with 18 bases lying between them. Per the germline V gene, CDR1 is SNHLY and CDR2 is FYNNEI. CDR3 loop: CASRPLRRGTTDTQYF. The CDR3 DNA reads TGTGCCAGCAGACCCCTTCGGCGGGGCACCACAGATACGCAGTATTTT.

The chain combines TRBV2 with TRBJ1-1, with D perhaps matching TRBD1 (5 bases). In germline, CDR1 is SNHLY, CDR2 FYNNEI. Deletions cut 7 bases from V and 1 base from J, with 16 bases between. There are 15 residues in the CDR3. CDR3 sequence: CASTRQTWGNTEAFF. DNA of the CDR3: TGTGCCAGCACCAGACAGACTTGGGGGAACACTGAAGCTTTCTTT.

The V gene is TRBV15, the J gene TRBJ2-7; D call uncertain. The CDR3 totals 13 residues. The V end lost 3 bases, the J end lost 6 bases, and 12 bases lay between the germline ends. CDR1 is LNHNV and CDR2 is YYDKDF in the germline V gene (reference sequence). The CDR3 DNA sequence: TGTGCCACCAGCAGGGCGGTCGGCGGCGAGCAGTACTTC. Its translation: CATSRAVGGEQYF.

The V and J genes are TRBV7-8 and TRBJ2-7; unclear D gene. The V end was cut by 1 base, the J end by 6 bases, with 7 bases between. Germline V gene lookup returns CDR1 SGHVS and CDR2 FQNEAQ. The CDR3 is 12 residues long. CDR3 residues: CASSLVLGEQYF. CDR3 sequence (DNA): TGTGCCAGCAGCTTAGTCCTAGGCGAGCAGTACTTC.

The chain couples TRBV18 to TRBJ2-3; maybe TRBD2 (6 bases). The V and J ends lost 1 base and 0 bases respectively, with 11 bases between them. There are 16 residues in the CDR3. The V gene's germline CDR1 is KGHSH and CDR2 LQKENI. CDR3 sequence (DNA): TGTGCCAGCTCACCACGCAGGACTACTAGCACAGATACGCAGTATTTT. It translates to CASSPRRTTSTDTQYF.

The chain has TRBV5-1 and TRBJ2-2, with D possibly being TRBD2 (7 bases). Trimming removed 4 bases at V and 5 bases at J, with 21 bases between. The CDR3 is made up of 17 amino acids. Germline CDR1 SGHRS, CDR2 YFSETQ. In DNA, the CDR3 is TGCGCCAGCAGCCCAGCGGGACACTTATGGGAGACCGGGGAGCTGTTTTTT. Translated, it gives CASSPAGHLWETGELFF.

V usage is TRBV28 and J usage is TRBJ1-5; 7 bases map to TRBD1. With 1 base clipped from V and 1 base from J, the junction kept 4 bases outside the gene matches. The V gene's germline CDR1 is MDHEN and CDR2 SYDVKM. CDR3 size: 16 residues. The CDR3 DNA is TGTGCCAGCAGTTTATCGATGGGACAGAGCAATCAGCCCCAGCATTTT. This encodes CASSLSMGQSNQPQHF.

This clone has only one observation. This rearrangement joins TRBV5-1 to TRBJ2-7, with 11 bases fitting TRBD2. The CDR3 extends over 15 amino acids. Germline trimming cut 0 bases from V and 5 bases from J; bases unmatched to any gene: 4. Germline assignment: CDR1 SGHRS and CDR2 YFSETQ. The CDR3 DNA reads TGCGCCAGCAGCTTGGTAGCGGGAGGGCGAGACGAGCAGTACTTC. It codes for CASSLVAGGRDEQYF. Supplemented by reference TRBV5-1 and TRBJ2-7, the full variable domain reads KAGVTQTPRYLIKTRGQQVTLSCSPISGHRSVSWYQQTPGQGLQFLFEYFSETQRNKGNFPGRFSGRQFSNSRSEMNVSTLELGDSALYLCASSLVAGGRDEQYFGPGTRLTVT.